This TCR beta chain was observed in a study of vaccination and CD4 T cells after COVID-19. General study points: Median SARS-CoV-2-reactive clonotype numbers rose nonsignificantly, 21 to 38.

Note on this clonotype: What it recognizes is unknown.

Sequencing of DNA taken from cultured CD4+ T cells relied on the Oncomine TCR Beta short-read assay. Genomic DNA extraction was carried out from cultured CD4+ T cells. TCRdb re-called the PCR reads through MiXCR, storing one row per CDR3 protein. The table records about 11,000 distinct CDR3 sequences, 50% to 55% of them present only once. The treatment denotes: approximately nine-day PBMC culture with coronavirus spike peptide pools or control peptides (ViraFEST assay). After expanding antigen-specific T cells with peptide pools, ViraFEST sequenced their TCRs. This sequence was found in a human donor who had recovered from COVID-19. The specimen sequenced was CD4+ T cells from blood, cultured in vitro.

CDR3 sequence: CAWSPQRGARTQYF. The CDR3 DNA reads as TGTGCCTGGAGTCCCCAGCGGGGAGCAAGGACCCAGTACTTC. The V gene is TRBV30, the J gene TRBJ2-5; TRBD2 agrees at 7 bases. The V segment lost 2 bases and the J segment 7 bases; nucleotides outside the gene matches: 10. The CDR3 is made up of 14 amino acids. Germline loops: CDR1 GTSNPN, CDR2 SVGIG (reference sequence).